The 10 T cell receptor beta chains in this list originate from one sample, sequenced in a study of Graves' ophthalmopathy and Graves' hyperthyroidism. The study amplified TCR beta CDR3 regions using RNA transcripts. Amplification began with first-round RT-PCR using HTBI primers, then second-round multiplex PCR was performed. TCRdb re-derived calls from the multiplex PCR reads in MiXCR, one entry per CDR3 protein. Here the sample spans hundreds of thousands of distinct CDR3 sequences, 45% being singletons. What was sequenced was peripheral blood. The source of these receptors is an adult man with Graves' ophthalmopathy.

The chain recombines TRBV6-6 with TRBJ1-5; D gene ambiguous. V was clipped by 6 bases and J by 7 bases, with 16 bases between them. Germline CDR1 reads MNHNY; CDR2 reads SVGAGI (reference sequence). This CDR3 is built from 14 residues. CDR3 DNA: TGTGCCAGCAGGAGCTCGGAGGGAGAACAGCCCCAGCATTTT. Residues: CASRSSEGEQPQHF.

About this clonotype itself: The junction shows a germline mismatch at one end, possibly a read error. The chain links TRBV29-1 to TRBJ1-1; D perhaps matches TRBD1 (6 bases). The CDR3 has 13 residues. CDR1 is SQVTM, CDR2 ANQGSEA, per germline. CDR3 loop: CSVVRGVDTEASF. The CDR3 DNA is TGCAGCGTTGTCAGGGGTGTTGACACTGAAGCTTCCTTT.

Notes on this clonotype: Mismatch with germline at one junction end may stem from a read error. V and J are TRBV10-3 and TRBJ1-2; 7 nucleotides align to TRBD1. The CDR3 totals 16 residues. Germline V CDR1 and CDR2: ENHRY, SYGVKD. For the CDR3, the DNA is TGTGCCAGCAGTTTCCGCCCCGGGACAGCGAACTATGGCTACACCTTC. Protein product: CASSFRPGTANYGYTF.

The chain uses TRBV7-9 and TRBJ1-2; TRBD1 matches 7 bases. CDR1 SEHNR and CDR2 FQNEAQ come from the germline V gene (reference sequence). The V and J ends lost 1 base and 4 bases, in that order; junction bases with no gene match: 3. The CDR3 contains 14 residues. The chain's CDR3 is CASSLEGAAYGYTF. CDR3 DNA sequence: TGTGCCAGCAGCTTAGAGGGGGCAGCCTATGGCTACACCTTC.

Remarks on this clonotype: An end of the junction does not agree with germline; a read error may underlie this. The rearrangement links TRBV10-3 to TRBJ1-1; 9 positions match TRBD1. Germline V lookup: CDR1 ENHRY, CDR2 SYGVKD. The CDR3 consists of 17 residues. The CDR3 sequence: CAIGEVVTDRGRTEAFF. In DNA form, the CDR3 reads TGTGCCATCGGTGAGGTAGTCACGGACAGGGGACGCACTGAAGCTTTCTTT.

This chain connects TRBV28 to TRBJ2-7; TRBD1 is a possible D gene (6 bases). V lost 8 bases and J 1 base, leaving 12 bases between the germline ends. Germline V gives CDR1 MDHEN, CDR2 SYDVKM. There are 13 residues in the CDR3. Here the CDR3 reads CASLQGASYEQYF. The CDR3 DNA reads TGTGCCAGCCTACAGGGTGCATCCTACGAGCAGTACTTC.

This sequence joins TRBV6-1 and TRBJ2-7; D might be TRBD2 (5 bases). The closer fit of TRBJ2-5 to the DNA end suggests the J call may be wrong. This CDR3 is built from 12 residues. CDR1 MNHNS and CDR2 SASEGT come from the germline V gene. As DNA, the CDR3 is TGTGCTGGAGGTTCGAGTTGGGAGACCCAGTACTTC. This sequence encodes CAGGSSWETQYF.

This sequence joins TRBV5-1 and TRBJ2-7; possible D gene TRBD2, 6 bases. The CDR3 spans 14 residues. CDR1 is SGHRS and CDR2 is YFSETQ in the germline V gene. The germline V and J ends were trimmed by 6 bases and 1 base, with 14 bases remaining between them. The CDR3 region is CASKVGGGSYEQYF. Here the CDR3 DNA reads TGCGCCAGCAAAGTGGGGGGTGGATCCTACGAGCAGTACTTC.

Ten or more counts support this clonotype. V and J are TRBV25-1 and TRBJ1-5, with D possibly being TRBD1 (5 bases). CDR3 length equals 16 residues. CDR1 is MGHDK, CDR2 SYGVNS, per germline. V dropped 4 bases and J dropped 4 bases, with 17 bases sitting between them. The CDR3 nucleotides are TGTGCCAGCAGTGGGGACGCTTCCTGGGGGAATCAGCCCCAGCATTTT. It codes for CASSGDASWGNQPQHF.

Comment on this clonotype: The junction differs from germline at one of its ends, possibly a read error. The rearrangement uses TRBV9 and TRBJ1-6; the match to TRBD1 covers 7 bases. The CDR3 is made up of 14 amino acids. Germline CDR1 is SGDLS and CDR2 is YYNGEE. As DNA, the CDR3 is TGCGCCAGCAGCTTGGAGACAGGGAATTCACCCCTCCACTTT. Translating gives CASSLETGNSPLHF. The full variable domain, completed using reference TRBV9 and TRBJ1-6, is DSGVTQTPKHLITATGQRVTLRCSPRSGDLSVYWYQQSLDQGLQFLIQYYNGEERAKGNILERFSAQQFPDLHSELNLSSLELGDSALYFCASSLETGNSPLHFGNGTRLTVT.